The sample holds many counts of the clone carrying this T cell receptor beta chain. What it binds is unknown. Template material for amplifying TCR beta CDR3 regions consisted of RNA transcripts. An initial round of RT-PCR targeting the TCR CDR3 relied on the HTBI primer set. TCRdb called the multiplex PCR reads again in MiXCR, with one record for every CDR3 protein. The sample yields approximately 700,000 distinct CDR3 sequences, 45% seen once. The data derive from a study of T cells in Graves' hyperthyroidism and ophthalmopathy. Findings and limits, study-wide: Ophthalmopathy and stable hyperthyroidism were separated by a 13 V-J model.

Germline CDR1 reads PRHDT; CDR2 reads FYEKMQ (reference sequence). The CDR3 consists of 12 residues. V was shortened by 3 bases and J by 4 bases, with 7 bases between the two germline ends. The TCR was taken from an adult man with Graves' disease, either hyperthyroidism or ophthalmopathy (not recorded which). The chain links TRBV13 to TRBJ2-7; no reliable D call. The specimen was peripheral blood or thyroid tissue (not recorded which). The CDR3 is CASSFARYEQYF. The CDR3 DNA reads as TGTGCCAGCAGCTTCGCGCGGTACGAGCAGTACTTC.